This T cell receptor (beta chain) was profiled in a study of Graves' ophthalmopathy and Graves' hyperthyroidism. The study's findings and limits: With 70.59% sensitivity and approximately 72% specificity, the model predicted ophthalmopathy progression.

Amplification from RNA transcripts yielded the TCR beta CDR3 regions. First-round RT-PCR used HTBI primers; second-round multiplex PCR followed. TCRdb used MiXCR to reprocess the multiplex PCR reads, holding one entry per CDR3 protein. In the table there are hundreds of thousands of distinct CDR3 sequences, 15% of which are singletons. This CDR3 spans 18 amino acids. Trimming left V 3 bases short and J 1 base short, with 16 bases between. This clonotype was detected ten times or more. Its antigen is as yet unknown. Sequences were obtained from peripheral blood. The chain couples TRBV12-3 or TRBV12-4 to TRBJ1-6; D gene unclear. The receptor's source is a woman aged 18-29 years with stable Graves' hyperthyroidism. The CDR3 is CASSFDISTRSYNSPLHF. The CDR3 nucleotides are TGTGCCAGCAGTTTCGACATCTCTACCAGGTCCTATAATTCACCCCTCCACTTT.